The 12 T cell receptor beta chains below were found in one sample sequenced in a study of cytomegalovirus exposure and HLA in healthy donors. PCR primers comprised 60 Vbeta and 13 Jbeta primers. Profiled with immunoSEQ multiplex PCR; TCRdb holds only in-frame clones, not every one. This table holds over 100,000 clones, more than 65% found once. The sequenced sample was PBMCs. The receptors come from a woman in her twenties or thirties in good health and CMV-seronegative.

This chain links TRBV4-1 with TRBJ1-2, with no clear D. The CDR3 contains 16 residues. V was shortened by 1 base and J by 4 bases, with 16 bases between the two germline ends. Germline V lookup: CDR1 MGHRA, CDR2 YSYEKL. CDR3 sequence: CASSQVTRETVYGYTF. CDR3 DNA: TGCGCCAGCAGCCAAGTAACTCGGGAAACCGTCTATGGCTACACCTTC.

This rearrangement joins TRBV4-3 to TRBJ1-2; possible D gene TRBD1, 5 bases. This CDR3 contains 12 residues. V was pared by 4 bases and J by 5 bases, with 8 bases between. CDR1 and CDR2 from the germline V gene are LGHNA and YSLEER. As DNA, the CDR3 is TGCGCCAGCAGCCTCGACAGATATGGCTACACCTTC. Amino acid sequence: CASSLDRYGYTF.

The rearrangement links TRBV5-1 to TRBJ1-1; no definite D call. The ends were cut back, 1 base at V and 2 bases at J, with 6 bases in the middle. The CDR3 runs 13 residues. Germline loops: CDR1 SGHRS, CDR2 YFSETQ. CDR3 coding DNA: TGCGCCAGCAGCTTGTTAATAAACACTGAAGCTTTCTTT. Its protein is CASSLLINTEAFF.

CDR3 sequence (DNA): TGTGCCAGCAGCCGAGAGGGGACAGGGGCATTCGGGGAGCTGTTTTTT. It codes for CASSREGTGAFGELFF. The chain employs TRBV5-6 and TRBJ2-2; 10 nucleotides line up with TRBD1. Germline V gene data show CDR1 as SGHDT and CDR2 as YYEEEE. V dropped 4 bases and J dropped 7; count of bases not matched to a gene: 10. The CDR3 runs 16 residues.

The chain couples TRBV9 to TRBJ1-1, with 9 bases identical to TRBD1. Germline V lookup: CDR1 SGDLS, CDR2 YYNGEE. Germline trimming cut 3 bases from V and 4 bases from J; bases unmatched to any gene: 7. CDR3 length: 15 residues. CDR3 sequence reads: CASSEYKTGGTEAFF. CDR3 nucleotides: TGTGCCAGCAGCGAATACAAGACAGGGGGCACTGAAGCTTTCTTT.

The genes are TRBV5-5 and TRBJ2-1; D uncertain. The CDR3 contains 16 residues. Germline assignment: CDR1 SGHKS and CDR2 YYEKEE (reference sequence). V was pared by 4 bases and J by 8 bases, with 22 bases between. The CDR3 is CASSAPGQIADYEQFF. CDR3 DNA sequence: TGTGCCAGCAGCGCACCTGGGCAGATTGCAGATTATGAGCAGTTCTTC.

J is TRBJ2-3 and V is TRBV19, with TRBD2 as a possible D gene (6 bases). This CDR3 has 13 amino acids. The germline V and J ends were trimmed by 10 bases and 4 bases, with 15 bases remaining between them. Germline values: CDR1 LNHDA, CDR2 SQIVND (reference sequence). The CDR3 is CATLEAGPDTQYF. Written as DNA, the CDR3 is TGTGCCACCTTAGAAGCGGGCCCAGATACGCAGTATTTT.

The CDR3 region has the DNA TGTGCCAGTAGCTTATTACAGGGGTATGGGGCCAACGTCCTGACTTTC. Its translation: CASSLLQGYGANVLTF. The V gene is TRBV19, the J gene TRBJ2-6, with 7 bases aligning to TRBD1. Germline V gene sequence: CDR1 LNHDA, CDR2 SQIVND (reference sequence). CDR3 length: 16 residues. Germline trimming cut 6 bases from V and 3 bases from J; bases unmatched to any gene: 8.

The chain recombines TRBV30 with TRBJ1-4; 11 bases fit TRBD1. This CDR3 is built from 13 residues. From germline, CDR1 is GTSNPN and CDR2 SVGIG (reference sequence). The J segment lost 6 bases and the V segment lost 3 bases, leaving 0 bases of the junction unmatched. CDR3 DNA: TGTGCCTGGAGGGACAGGGGGCATGAAAAACTGTTTTTT. This codes for CAWRDRGHEKLFF.

This clone was detected only once. The chain has TRBV10-3 and TRBJ1-1, with D possibly TRBD1 on 6 matching bases. Trimming took off 3 bases at V and 2 bases at J, with 13 bases between the two ends. CDR3 size: 15 residues. The germline CDR1 and CDR2 sequences are ENHRY and SYGVKD. The CDR3: CAISDPTGGNTEAFF. Written as DNA, the CDR3 is TGTGCCATCAGTGACCCGACAGGCGGTAACACTGAAGCTTTCTTT.

The chain links TRBV27 to TRBJ1-4; no clear D. V lost 8 bases, J lost 6 bases, and 7 bases lay in between. Germline loops: CDR1 MNHEY, CDR2 SMNVEV (reference sequence). The CDR3 has 11 residues. In DNA form, the CDR3 reads TGTGCCAGCGGGCGAGATGAAAAACTGTTTTTT. This encodes CASGRDEKLFF.

The chain recombines TRBV9 with TRBJ2-7; D uncertain. Germline CDR1 and CDR2: SGDLS and YYNGEE. V was pared by 0 bases and J by 1 base, with 8 bases between. This CDR3 is built from 14 residues. Here the CDR3 reads CASSVDQFSYEQYF. DNA for the CDR3: TGTGCCAGCAGCGTAGATCAGTTTTCCTACGAGCAGTACTTC. Together with reference TRBV9 and TRBJ2-7, the CDR3 gives the full variable domain: DSGVTQTPKHLITATGQRVTLRCSPRSGDLSVYWYQQSLDQGLQFLIQYYNGEERAKGNILERFSAQQFPDLHSELNLSSLELGDSALYFCASSVDQFSYEQYFGPGTRLTVT.